The next 15 T cell receptor beta chains were all read from a single sample in a study of blood T cell repertoires in COVID-19. Assay used: immunoSEQ multiplex PCR; TCRdb lists only in-frame clones, some missing. The data show about 670,000 clones, about 90% seen once. The source material was peripheral blood. Every receptor here comes from a woman aged 18-30 years with acute or convalescent COVID-19.

The chain carries TRBV30 and TRBJ1-6; TRBD1 matches 8 bases. Per germline, CDR1 GTSNPN and CDR2 SVGIG (reference sequence). Trimming took 0 bases from V and 10 from J; bases not matched to a gene: 2. This CDR3 contains 13 residues. CDR3 in amino acids: CAWSVRGRSPLHF. CDR3 DNA sequence: TGTGCCTGGAGTGTCAGGGGGCGGTCACCCCTCCACTTT.

The CDR3 DNA sequence: TGCGCCAGCAGCTTGCTCCCGGGGAGCGGGGAGCTGTTTTTT. Amino acids: CASSLLPGSGELFF. The chain joins TRBV5-1 to TRBJ2-2; possible D gene TRBD2, 5 bases. Per germline, CDR1 SGHRS and CDR2 YFSETQ. The V end was cut by 1 base, the J end by 7 bases, with 11 bases between. There are 14 residues in the CDR3.

V and J are TRBV24-1 and TRBJ2-4, with TRBD1 as a possible D gene (5 bases). V lost 1 base, J lost 13 bases, and 19 bases lay in between. Germline CDR1 reads KGHDR; CDR2 reads SFDVKD. The CDR3 totals 15 residues. CDR3 sequence (DNA): TGTGCCACCAGTGATTTTCACCCGGAAGGGGCCCTCCAGTACTTC. It yields the protein CATSDFHPEGALQYF.

This clone was recorded only once. The chain recombines TRBV5-1 with TRBJ2-5, with a tentative D call TRBD1 (5 bases). V gave up 0 bases and J gave up 5 bases, with 8 bases separating them. CDR1 is SGHRS, CDR2 YFSETQ, per germline. The CDR3 covers 13 residues. CDR3 sequence reads: CASSLGGWETQYF. The CDR3 nucleotides are TGCGCCAGCAGCTTGGGGGGCTGGGAGACCCAGTACTTC.

J is TRBJ1-3 and V is TRBV10-3, with D perhaps TRBD1 (5 bases). V gave up 7 bases and J gave up 0 bases, with 10 bases separating them. The germline CDR1 and CDR2 sequences are ENHRY and SYGVKD. This CDR3 is 14 amino acids long. The CDR3, as DNA: TGTGCCATCAACACAGGTCCCTCTGGAAACACCATATATTTT. Protein product: CAINTGPSGNTIYF.

The chain links TRBV28 to TRBJ1-1; D is perhaps TRBD1 (5 bases). Germline values: CDR1 MDHEN, CDR2 SYDVKM. The CDR3 has 14 amino acids. The V and J ends lost 6 bases and 0 bases respectively, with 11 bases between them. CDR3: CASSPGKVNTEAFF. The CDR3 DNA follows: TGTGCCAGCAGCCCAGGGAAGGTGAACACTGAAGCTTTCTTT.

This clone has a single count. The chain couples TRBV27 to TRBJ1-1; TRBD1 might be the D (6 bases). The V and J ends lost 7 bases and 4 bases respectively, with 13 bases between them. The germline CDR1 and CDR2 sequences are MNHEY and SMNVEV (reference sequence). The CDR3 covers 13 residues. The CDR3 here is CASKPGQSTEAFF. CDR3 DNA sequence: TGTGCCAGCAAACCAGGACAGAGCACTGAAGCTTTCTTT.

This sequence joins TRBV7-8 and TRBJ1-5; 7 bases agree with TRBD1. The junction had 7 bases not matched to a gene; V was cut back by 5 bases and J by 3 bases. In germline, CDR1 is SGHVS, CDR2 FQNEAQ. The CDR3 is made up of 15 amino acids. CDR3 loop: CASSPADRDNQPQHF. CDR3 sequence (DNA): TGTGCCAGCAGCCCAGCCGACAGGGACAATCAGCCCCAGCATTTT.

V gene TRBV18 combines with J gene TRBJ2-5; D remains unclear. This CDR3 has 14 residues. Per the germline V gene, CDR1 is KGHSH and CDR2 is LQKENI. The V end was cut by 0 bases, the J end by 1 base, with 6 bases between. CDR3 protein: CASSPPSLQETQYF. The CDR3 DNA is TGTGCCAGCTCACCACCTAGCCTCCAAGAGACCCAGTACTTC.

This rearrangement joins TRBV28 to TRBJ1-2; TRBD1 agrees at 9 bases. The CDR3 runs to 15 residues. Trimming cost V 5 bases and J 3 bases; bases outside gene matches: 7. Germline values: CDR1 MDHEN, CDR2 SYDVKM. CDR3 sequence (DNA): TGTGCCAGCAGTCCCGCCGGGACAGGGCACTATGGCTACACCTTC. Translating it yields CASSPAGTGHYGYTF.

The rearrangement joins TRBV10-3 to TRBJ2-1; TRBD2 matches at 7 bases. The length of the CDR3 is 13 residues. The germline CDR1 and CDR2 sequences are ENHRY and SYGVKD. Germline trimming cut 9 bases from V and 1 base from J; bases unmatched to any gene: 3. The DNA of the CDR3 is TGTGCCATACGGGACTATTCCTACAATGAGCAGTTCTTC. Translated: CAIRDYSYNEQFF.

The chain links TRBV7-8 to TRBJ2-7, with TRBD2 matching 7 bases. The CDR3 sequence is 16 residues long. Germline V lookup: CDR1 SGHVS, CDR2 FQNEAQ. V gave up 2 bases and J gave up 3 bases; unmatched junction bases: 10. As DNA, the CDR3 is TGTGCCAGCAGCTTACGGGTGGCTAGCGGAAACTACGAGCAGTACTTC. Protein sequence: CASSLRVASGNYEQYF.

The chain is built from TRBV25-1 and TRBJ1-2; D call uncertain. This CDR3 region has 16 residues. CDR1 MGHDK and CDR2 SYGVNS come from the germline V gene. V lost 0 bases, J lost 8 bases, and 19 bases lay in between. CDR3 loop: CASSEYFMESFEGYTF. The CDR3 DNA follows: TGTGCCAGCAGTGAATATTTCATGGAGTCCTTTGAGGGCTACACCTTC.

The genes are TRBV30 and TRBJ2-7, with TRBD1 as a possible D gene (6 bases). Germline V CDR1 and CDR2: GTSNPN, SVGIG (reference sequence). This CDR3 is 12 amino acids long. Between the trimmed V and J ends, which lost 7 bases and 3 bases, there was a span of 13 bases. In DNA, the CDR3 is TGTGCCTCCGAACGGGACAACTACGAGCAGTACTTC. This sequence encodes CASERDNYEQYF.

V and J are TRBV3-1 (or the pseudogene TRBV3-2) and TRBJ2-1, with 7 bases aligning to TRBD1. This CDR3 comprises 16 residues. Germline-derived CDR1 and CDR2 are LGHDT and YNNKEL (reference sequence). Losses at the gene ends were 4 bases for V and 2 bases for J; bases not matched to a gene: 8. The DNA for the CDR3 is TGTGCCAGCAGCCCAGAGAGAGGGACAGCCTACAATGAGCAGTTCTTC. This sequence encodes CASSPERGTAYNEQFF.